These T cell receptor beta chains were read from a single sample in a study of chemoradiotherapy in HPV16-positive cancers. Data came from immunoSEQ multiplex PCR; TCRdb stores just in-frame clones and leaves some out. The sample carries tens of thousands of clones, 88% recorded once. Source: blood, taken from a patient who underwent chemoradiotherapy. All receptors come from a human donor with HPV-associated anogenital cancer. The CDR3 runs from the conserved cysteine through the conserved F or W. The D gene is left open where the match is weak. Clone size is given for some rows only: seen once, a few or many times, or a class if the clone is expanded.

cdr3_nt cdr3_aa d_call v_call clone_size j_call
TGTGCCAGCAGCTGGGGTCAAACTAGCGGGTACGAGCAGTACTTC CASSWGQTSGYEQYF TRBD2 TRBV5-6 - TRBJ2-7
TGTGCCAGCAGCTTACCTAGCGGGAGCTCCTACAATGAGCAGTTCTTC CASSLPSGSSYNEQFF TRBD2 TRBV7-9 few TRBJ2-1
TGTGCCAGCTCTAACGGACGGCTGAACACTGAAGCTTTCTTT CASSNGRLNTEAFF - TRBV6-5 - TRBJ1-1
TGTGCCAGCAAGCAACAGGGGTCTTATAATTCACCCCTCCACTTT CASKQQGSYNSPLHF TRBD1 TRBV6-1 - TRBJ1-6
TGTGCCAGCAGCCAGGATGGCACTGAAGCTTTCTTT CASSQDGTEAFF - TRBV28 - TRBJ1-1
TGTGCCAGCAGCATCCCCCTAGCGGGAGGGGAGACCCAGTACTTC CASSIPLAGGETQYF TRBD2 TRBV5-5 - TRBJ2-5
TGTGCCAGCAGTTTGTGGACAGGGCTGAGCACCGGGGAGCTGTTTTTT CASSLWTGLSTGELFF TRBD1 TRBV28 - TRBJ2-2
TGTGCCAGCAGTTTGGCCATAGGAAGCTCCTACGAGCAGTACTTC CASSLAIGSSYEQYF - TRBV27 - TRBJ2-7
TGTGCCAGCAGCTTAATTGGGGGTAGGGGCTACACCTTC CASSLIGGRGYTF - TRBV13 - TRBJ1-2
TGTGCCAGCTCACCCTCCGACAGGGGGCAAGGAGCTTGGATACGCTACGAGCAGTACTTC CASSPSDRGQGAWIRYEQYF TRBD1 TRBV18 - TRBJ2-7
TGTGCCAGCAGTGAAGGGGGACGGAACACCATATATTTT CASSEGGRNTIYF - TRBV6-1 - TRBJ1-3
TGTGCCAGCAGCTTAAACAGGAGGTACTCCTACGAGCAGTACTTC CASSLNRRYSYEQYF - TRBV11-2 once TRBJ2-7
TGTGCCAGCAGCTTGTGGGTTTATTATAGCACAGATACGCAGTATTTT CASSLWVYYSTDTQYF - TRBV5-8 - TRBJ2-3
TGTGCCAGCAGCTCCGAAGGGGGCGCGGGAGATACGCAGTATTTT CASSSEGGAGDTQYF TRBD1 TRBV7-2 - TRBJ2-3
TGCGCCAGCAGCGAGGGGCTAGCGTCGAATGAGCAGTTCTTC CASSEGLASNEQFF - TRBV10-1 - TRBJ2-1
TGTGCCAGCAGCTTAGCGTATCTAGCGGGAGCAACAGATACGCAGTATTTT CASSLAYLAGATDTQYF TRBD2 TRBV7-2 - TRBJ2-3
TGTGCCAGCAGACGAGAACGCATGAACACTGAAGCTTTCTTT CASRRERMNTEAFF - TRBV6-6 - TRBJ1-1
TGTGCCAGCAACCGAGACAGGGGGCGCCGGGGTGAGGGCTACACCTTC CASNRDRGRRGEGYTF - TRBV21-1 - TRBJ1-2
TGTGCCAGCAGTGGGACAGACTATGGCTACACCTTC CASSGTDYGYTF - TRBV2 - TRBJ1-2
TGTGCCAGCAGTGTCAGCGGGCTAGGCACTGAAGCTTTCTTT CASSVSGLGTEAFF - TRBV6-1 few TRBJ1-1
TGTGCCAGCAAACCGGGTGTTTCTGGAAACACCATATATTTT CASKPGVSGNTIYF - TRBV9 - TRBJ1-3
TGTGCCAGCAGCAGGCAGCGGACGAACACCGGGGAGCTGTTTTTT CASSRQRTNTGELFF - TRBV9 - TRBJ2-2
TGTGCCAGCAGTTTATCCACCGGACAGGGGCGAGAGCAGTACTTC CASSLSTGQGREQYF TRBD1 TRBV28 - TRBJ2-7
TGTGCCAGCAGCTTTACCGGACAGAGCGAGCAGTACTTC CASSFTGQSEQYF - TRBV5-5 - TRBJ2-7
TGTGCCAGCAGTAATCGGTTGAACACTGAAGCTTTCTTT CASSNRLNTEAFF - TRBV27 - TRBJ1-1
TGTGCCAGCAGGGACGTTCCCTGGGGAGGCTACAATGAGCAGTTCTTC CASRDVPWGGYNEQFF - TRBV27 - TRBJ2-1
TGCAGCGTTGAACTAACCCGGGACAGGGGGCCAGGATATGGCTACACCTTC CSVELTRDRGPGYGYTF TRBD1 TRBV29-1 - TRBJ1-2
TGTGCCAGCAGTACTGGACAGGCGAATTCACCCCTCCACTTT CASSTGQANSPLHF TRBD1 TRBV6-5 - TRBJ1-6
TGTGCCAGCAGCGTAGGGTACAGCCAAGAGACCCAGTACTTC CASSVGYSQETQYF - TRBV9 - TRBJ2-5